This T cell receptor (beta chain) was sequenced in a study of Graves' ophthalmopathy and Graves' hyperthyroidism. Study-wide results and limits: Also, most clonotypes expanded in the thyroid above 0.001 frequency appeared in blood. Ophthalmopathy was separated from stable hyperthyroidism by a 13-signature model with 87.88% sensitivity and approximately 81% specificity.

This clonotype has a count of ten or more. Its target is unknown. Hyperthyroidism is called stable when no ophthalmopathy develops within 18 months of follow-up. Patients were diagnosed from clinical symptoms, serum thyroxine, TRAb, thyroid ultrasound and orbital computed tomography. Amplified material comprised TCR beta CDR3 regions derived from RNA transcripts. HTBI-primed first-round RT-PCR preceded second-round multiplex PCR. One entry per CDR3 protein results from TCRdb running MiXCR on the multiplex PCR reads. The repertoire consists of just over 600,000 distinct CDR3 sequences, with approximately 22% occurring once and the leading ten covering approximately 7.7%. Sequenced: peripheral blood. This TCR derives from a woman between 18 and 29 years old with stable Graves' hyperthyroidism. Some clones in this sample may be carry-over from other donors' samples.

This CDR3 reads CATSREGTLRGQPQHF. The CDR3 nucleotides read TGTGCCACCAGCAGGGAAGGGACCCTCCGGGGTCAGCCCCAGCATTTT. The chain joins TRBV15 to TRBJ1-5; D is possibly TRBD1 (5 bases). The CDR3 extends over 16 amino acids. From germline, CDR1 is LNHNV and CDR2 YYDKDF (reference sequence). V shed 3 bases and J shed 6 bases, with 18 bases lying between them.